This is a list of T cell receptor beta chains from one sample in a study of cytomegalovirus exposure and HLA in healthy donors. Some clones are missing from TCRdb's copy, which holds only in-frame ones; the method was immunoSEQ multiplex PCR. The repertoire holds 150,000 to 200,000 clones, with about 86% as singletons. What was sequenced was PBMCs. All receptors come from a woman aged 18-35 years in good health and CMV-seronegative. CDR3s include the opening cysteine and the closing phenylalanine or tryptophan. The D gene is left open where the match is weak. Not every row has a clone size; where given, it reads once, few, many or a size class.

TRBJ2-7,TRBV10-3,TRBD1,.,14,TGTGCCATCAGCCTCGGACAGGGCACCTACGAGCAGTACTTC,CAISLGQGTYEQYF
TRBJ1-1,TRBV2,.,.,12,TGTGCCAGCAGTAGGGGGGGCACTGAAGCTTTCTTT,CASSRGGTEAFF
TRBJ2-1,TRBV2,.,.,11,TGTGCCAGTAACAGGAATAATGAGCAGTTCTTC,CASNRNNEQFF
TRBJ2-7,TRBV6-1,TRBD2,.,15,TGTGCCAGCAGTGAAAAAGCGGGAGGGGCCTACGAGCAGTACTTC,CASSEKAGGAYEQYF
TRBJ1-2,TRBV6-1,.,.,13,TGTGCCAGCAGTGCCTCCCCGGGGTACGGCTACACCTTC,CASSASPGYGYTF
TRBJ1-2,TRBV5-4,.,few,13,TGTGCCAGCAGCTTGGACAGGAATAGGGGCTACACCTTC,CASSLDRNRGYTF
TRBJ2-5,TRBV9,.,.,15,TGTGCCAGCAGCGTAACGAGCGGAACACAAGAGACCCAGTACTTC,CASSVTSGTQETQYF
TRBJ1-1,TRBV19,.,.,14,TGTGCCAGTAGTCAACAGGCCTCCCGGACTGAAGCTTTCTTT,CASSQQASRTEAFF
TRBJ2-1,TRBV5-1,.,.,14,TGCGCCAGCAGCGTTAACGCAGGGGGGTATGAGCAGTTCTTC,CASSVNAGGYEQFF
TRBJ2-5,TRBV2,.,.,12,TGTGCCAGCAGTGAGGAGGGGGAGACCCAGTACTTC,CASSEEGETQYF
TRBJ2-4,TRBV7-9,TRBD2,.,16,TGTGCCAGCAGCCCCCGACTAGCGGGGGGCAAAAACATTCAGTACTTC,CASSPRLAGGKNIQYF
TRBJ2-1,TRBV6-5,.,.,15,TGTGCCAGCAGTTACTCTGGCGGGACTTACAATGAGCAGTTCTTC,CASSYSGGTYNEQFF
TRBJ2-1,TRBV28,TRBD2,.,17,TGTGCCAGCAGTTTGGGCCACACTAGCGGGCTATACAATGAGCAGTTCTTC,CASSLGHTSGLYNEQFF
TRBJ2-7,TRBV10-3,TRBD2,.,14,TGTGCCATCAGTGCCGAGCGGGAGGAAGGCGAGCAGTACTTC,CAISAEREEGEQYF
TRBJ2-3,TRBV19,.,.,15,TGTGCCAGTAGTTCAGGGGTTAGTTGGTCAGATACGCAGTATTTT,CASSSGVSWSDTQYF
TRBJ2-3,TRBV5-1,.,.,15,TGCGCCAGCAGCTTGGTCTACAGGGGCACAGATACGCAGTATTTT,CASSLVYRGTDTQYF
TRBJ1-1,TRBV29-1,.,.,10,TGCAGCGCCGAGAGGGCCGAAGCTTTCTTT,CSAERAEAFF
TRBJ1-2,TRBV5-1,.,.,14,TGCGCCAGCAGCTTGGACAGGGAGAACTATGGCTACACCTTC,CASSLDRENYGYTF
TRBJ1-1,TRBV27,TRBD1,.,16,TGTGCCAGCAGTTTATTGATGGGGACAGGCAACACTGAAGCTTTCTTT,CASSLLMGTGNTEAFF
TRBJ2-1,TRBV6-6,TRBD1,.,15,TGTGCCACGGCCTCAATGGGACAGGGGGCCGATGAGCAGTTCTTC,CATASMGQGADEQFF
TRBJ1-2,TRBV11-2,.,.,12,TGTGCCAGCAGCTTAGCGAACTATGGCTACACCTTC,CASSLANYGYTF
TRBJ2-7,TRBV27,TRBD1,.,15,TGTGCCAGCAGTGCCCCGGGACAGGGGCACTACGAGCAGTACTTC,CASSAPGQGHYEQYF
TRBJ2-1,TRBV19,TRBD2,.,13,TGTGCCACCGCTAGCGGGGGGGCGCGGGAGCAGTTCTTC,CATASGGAREQFF
TRBJ1-1,TRBV7-6,TRBD1,.,14,TGTGCCAGCAGTGCCAGGGGGCGCTTCACTGAAGCTTTCTTT,CASSARGRFTEAFF
TRBJ2-5,TRBV4-1,.,.,15,TGCGCCAGCAGCCAAAACCCTGCCGAGCAAGAGACCCAGTACTTC,CASSQNPAEQETQYF
TRBJ2-3,TRBV18,.,.,14,TGTGCCAGCTCACCGGGACAAGGAACAGATACGCAGTATTTT,CASSPGQGTDTQYF
TRBJ2-5,TRBV7-6,.,.,14,TGTGCCAGCAGCTTAGGACAGTACCAAGAGACCCAGTACTTC,CASSLGQYQETQYF
TRBJ2-3,TRBV19,TRBD1,.,15,TGTGCCAGTAGTACTCAGGGGGTTGGCACAGATACGCAGTATTTT,CASSTQGVGTDTQYF
TRBJ2-5,TRBV9,TRBD1,.,14,TGTGCCAGCAGCGTGGACAGGGGGTACGAGACCCAGTACTTC,CASSVDRGYETQYF
TRBJ2-2,TRBV7-9,TRBD2,.,16,TGTGCCAGCAGCGGCCGGGACTACCTGAACACCGGGGAGCTGTTTTTT,CASSGRDYLNTGELFF
TRBJ2-5,TRBV7-2,TRBD2,.,14,TGTGCCAGCAGCTTAGGACTAGCGGAAGAGACCCAGTACTTC,CASSLGLAEETQYF
TRBJ1-1,TRBV7-9,.,once,11,TGTGCCAGTACTCGTGTATTTGAAGCTTTCTTT,CASTRVFEAFF
TRBJ2-4,TRBV6-7,.,.,13,TGTGCCTGCCAGAATCTAGCCAAAAACATTCAGTACTTC,CACQNLAKNIQYF
TRBJ1-1,TRBV2,.,once,15,TGTGCCAGCAGTGAGGGCAGCCACATGAACACTGAAGCTTTCTTT,CASSEGSHMNTEAFF
TRBJ1-1,TRBV5-4,TRBD1,.,15,TGTGCCAGCAGCCGGGGAGGACAGGAGAACACTGAAGCTTTCTTT,CASSRGGQENTEAFF
TRBJ2-7,TRBV19,.,once,14,TGTGCCAGTAGTAGTGAAGGGGATGGGAACGAGCAGTACTTC,CASSSEGDGNEQYF
TRBJ1-2,TRBV5-1,.,.,14,TGCGCCAGCAGCTTGGACAGGGAGAACTATGGCTACCCCTTC,CASSLDRENYGYPF
TRBJ1-2,TRBV6-1,.,.,15,TGTGCCAGCAGTCAGGGGCCTATAGCTAACTATGGCTACACCTTC,CASSQGPIANYGYTF
TRBJ1-6,TRBV30,.,.,15,TGTGCCTGGAGTCCCATTCAGCGTTATAATTCACCCCTCCACTTT,CAWSPIQRYNSPLHF
TRBJ2-5,TRBV6-6,.,.,13,TGTGCCAGCGGTATTCGGGACGGGGGTACCCAGTACTTC,CASGIRDGGTQYF
TRBJ2-3,TRBV11-2,TRBD2,.,16,TGTGCCAGCAGCTTAGGGGAGCGGGAGTGGGCGGATACGCAGTATTTT,CASSLGEREWADTQYF